This is a list of T cell receptor beta chains from one sample in a study of Ad26.COV2.S vaccination and SARS-CoV-2 variants. The data were produced by immunoSEQ multiplex PCR, yet TCRdb's version contains in-frame clones alone and is incomplete. The sample records around 310,000 clones, roughly 88% being singletons. The sample here was peripheral blood, taken in a trial of Ad26.COV2.S vaccine versus placebo. These receptors all come from a person aged 18-65 years who received the Ad26.COV2.S COVID-19 vaccine or a placebo. Both conserved end residues are part of each CDR3. The D gene is left open where the match is weak. Clone size, where shown, is once, few, many, or a class for clones that have expanded.

j_call v_call d_call clone_size cdr3_aa cdr3_nt
TRBJ1-5 TRBV28 TRBD1 - CASTTQDRVNQPQHF TGTGCCAGCACCACTCAAGACAGGGTAAATCAGCCCCAGCATTTT
TRBJ1-5 TRBV5-1 - - CASSLGGGQPQHF TGCGCCAGCAGCTTGGGGGGCGGACAGCCCCAGCATTTT
TRBJ1-2 TRBV28 TRBD1 - CASSRQGVRGYTF TGTGCCAGCAGTAGACAGGGAGTACGGGGCTACACCTTC
TRBJ2-5 TRBV5-1 - - CASSSGQKETQYF TGCGCCAGCAGCTCGGGGCAGAAAGAGACCCAGTACTTC
TRBJ2-1 TRBV27 - - CASNQWSGSYNEQFF TGTGCCAGCAATCAGTGGAGCGGCTCCTACAATGAGCAGTTCTTC
TRBJ1-4 TRBV28 - few CASSSPGSSNEKLFF TGTGCCAGCAGTTCTCCCGGGTCTTCGAATGAAAAACTGTTTTTT
TRBJ1-1 TRBV4-3 - - CASSQDTQANTEAFF TGCGCCAGCAGCCAAGATACACAGGCGAACACTGAAGCTTTCTTT
TRBJ1-1 TRBV6-5 TRBD1 - CASYRGLEAFF TGTGCCAGCTACAGGGGGCTTGAAGCTTTCTTT
TRBJ1-1 TRBV7-8 - - CASSLARRGTLNTEAFF TGTGCCAGCAGCTTAGCGCGGAGGGGTACACTGAACACTGAAGCTTTCTTT
TRBJ1-1 TRBV13 TRBD1 - CASSLGQLGAFF TGTGCCAGCAGCTTGGGACAGCTTGGAGCTTTCTTT
TRBJ2-3 TRBV19 TRBD2 - CASSISSGRAYSTDTQYF TGTGCCAGTAGTATATCCAGCGGGAGGGCCTATAGCACAGATACGCAGTATTTT
TRBJ2-3 TRBV9 - - CASSAIVEGTRTDTQYF TGTGCCAGCAGCGCGATTGTCGAGGGGACTCGCACAGATACGCAGTATTTT
TRBJ2-3 TRBV15 TRBD1 - CATSRRTGGEDTQYF TGTGCCACCAGCAGAAGGACAGGGGGCGAAGATACGCAGTATTTT
TRBJ1-1 TRBV10-3 - - CAISEKGDRAFF TGTGCCATCAGTGAGAAAGGGGATCGCGCTTTCTTT
TRBJ2-2 TRBV2 - - CASTDQLLEHTGELFF TGTGCCAGCACCGACCAGTTACTGGAACACACCGGGGAGCTGTTTTTT
TRBJ1-3 TRBV27 - - CASSLQGSGNTIYF TGTGCCAGCAGTTTACAGGGGTCTGGAAACACCATATATTTT
TRBJ2-5 TRBV7-2 - - CASSWQTSFQETQYF TGTGCCAGCAGCTGGCAGACATCTTTCCAAGAGACCCAGTACTTC
TRBJ2-2 TRBV5-4 - once CASSLYLTGNTGELFF TGTGCCAGCAGCTTGTATTTGACAGGGAACACCGGGGAGCTGTTTTTT
TRBJ1-2 TRBV2 - once CASIGQLSNYGYTF TGTGCCAGCATTGGACAGCTCTCTAACTATGGCTACACCTTC
TRBJ2-5 TRBV2 TRBD2 - CASRGLAGWGPQETQYF TGTGCCAGCAGAGGACTAGCGGGGTGGGGACCCCAAGAGACCCAGTACTTC
TRBJ1-6 TRBV10-3 - - CASQEDFPGPLHF TGTGCCTCTCAAGAAGACTTTCCGGGTCCCCTCCACTTT
TRBJ2-3 TRBV7-2 - - CASSLDPATDTQYF TGTGCCAGCAGCTTAGATCCGGCCACAGATACGCAGTATTTT
TRBJ1-4 TRBV7-9 TRBD1 - CASIGTGATNEKLFF TGTGCCAGCATCGGGACAGGGGCAACTAATGAAAAACTGTTTTTT
TRBJ1-4 TRBV19 TRBD1 - CASSRTGNEKLFF TGTGCCAGTAGTCGGACAGGGAATGAAAAACTGTTTTTT
TRBJ1-3 TRBV19 - few CASSIDYFAGNTIYF TGTGCCAGTAGTATCGACTACTTCGCTGGAAACACCATATATTTT
TRBJ2-5 TRBV19 - - CASSPRGVETQYF TGTGCCAGTAGTCCCAGGGGCGTGGAGACCCAGTACTTC
TRBJ1-2 TRBV10-3 - - CAISVPLGPVDGYTF TGTGCCATCAGTGTACCCCTAGGGCCAGTCGATGGCTACACCTTC
TRBJ1-2 TRBV5-4 - - CAARDANYGYTF TGTGCCGCGAGGGACGCTAACTATGGCTACACCTTC
TRBJ2-1 TRBV6-5 - - CASSYSIPRRNEQFF TGTGCCAGCAGTTACTCGATCCCAAGGCGGAATGAGCAGTTCTTC
TRBJ1-4 TRBV7-2 - - CASSLTPATNEKLFF TGTGCCAGCAGCTTAACTCCAGCAACTAATGAAAAACTGTTTTTT
TRBJ2-5 TRBV10-3 TRBD2 - CAIRGSGKETQYF TGTGCCATCAGGGGGAGCGGGAAGGAGACCCAGTACTTC
TRBJ2-1 TRBV27 TRBD2 - CASSLRKTREPYNEQFF TGTGCCAGCAGCCTGCGAAAAACGCGGGAGCCCTACAATGAGCAGTTCTTC
TRBJ1-2 TRBV25-1 - once CASSERGGRGYTF TGTGCCAGCAGTGAAAGGGGGGGTAGGGGCTACACCTTC
TRBJ2-1 TRBV4-1 TRBD1 once CASSSRDRVIDEQFF TGCGCCAGCAGCTCCCGGGACAGGGTGATCGATGAGCAGTTCTTC
TRBJ1-1 TRBV28 - - CASRTSLNTEAFF TGTGCCAGCAGGACCTCATTGAACACTGAAGCTTTCTTT
TRBJ1-4 TRBV25-1 - few CASGGIVTNEKLFF TGTGCCAGCGGGGGGATCGTAACTAATGAAAAACTGTTTTTT
TRBJ2-1 TRBV6-2/TRBV6-3 - - CASSYPPPPGEPFYNEQFF TGTGCCAGCAGTTACCCCCCGCCGCCAGGGGAGCCCTTCTACAATGAGCAGTTCTTC
TRBJ1-6 TRBV7-2 - - CASSLGGSGSPLHF TGTGCCAGCAGCTTAGGAGGGAGTGGGTCACCCCTCCACTTT
TRBJ2-5 TRBV3-1/TRBV3-2 - - CASSHLPIGGQRTQYF TGTGCCAGCAGCCACCTTCCGATCGGGGGCCAAAGGACCCAGTACTTC
TRBJ1-3 TRBV13 TRBD1 - CASSLPDRVAGNTIYF TGTGCCAGCAGCCTCCCAGACAGGGTAGCTGGAAACACCATATATTTT
TRBJ2-1 TRBV19 - - CASSTRRQKIFYNEQFF TGTGCCAGTAGTACGAGGCGGCAGAAAATTTTCTACAATGAGCAGTTCTTC